What follows describes a single T cell receptor beta chain. These data come from a study of blood T cell repertoires in COVID-19. The wider study: The United States, Italy and Spain supplied acute and convalescent COVID-19 samples. T cells, B-cell-depleted T cells, or PBMCs provided the cDNA or gDNA that served as material.

The authors' processing: Amplified reference gene primers provided the basis for estimating nucleated cell counts. The data were produced by immunoSEQ multiplex PCR, yet TCRdb's version contains in-frame clones alone and is incomplete. V and J calls and clone size are as listed in that table; D and trimming were resolved from the DNA. Counted here are approximately 26,000 clones, 75% to 85% occurring once; the ten biggest clones make up about 16%. Germline CDR1 reads WSHSY; CDR2 reads SAAADI. The CDR3 sequence is 15 residues long. The junction had 8 bases not matched to a gene; V was cut back by 6 bases and J by 6 bases.

Sequenced input: peripheral blood. The rearrangement uses TRBV10-2 and TRBJ1-5, with 10 bases aligning to TRBD1. This receptor was identified in an older man with active or convalescent COVID-19. This chain's CDR3 is CASRPAGQGSQPQHF. The DNA of the CDR3 is TGCGCCAGCAGACCTGCGGGACAGGGGAGTCAGCCCCAGCATTTT.